The 28 T cell receptor beta chains listed next were all sequenced from one sample in a study of blood T cell repertoires in COVID-19. TCRdb's copy holds only in-frame clones and misses some; the assay was immunoSEQ multiplex PCR. In the table there are over 85,000 clones, approximately 90% of which are singletons. Sequenced: peripheral blood. These TCRs come from a human donor with active COVID-19. The donor label of this sample is uncertain.

This clone was counted once. The chain carries TRBV28 and TRBJ1-5; 8 nucleotides match TRBD1. The CDR3 sequence is 16 residues long. Germline V gene data show CDR1 as MDHEN and CDR2 as SYDVKM. Trimming at V came to 7 bases and at J to 6 bases, leaving 14 bases not matched to a gene. The CDR3 sequence is CASNLAGGAPGQPQHF. CDR3 sequence (DNA): TGTGCCAGCAACCTAGCAGGGGGCGCCCCTGGTCAGCCCCAGCATTTT.

The chain has TRBV6-5 and TRBJ2-7, with 9 bases that match TRBD2. The V gene's germline CDR1 is MNHEY and CDR2 SVGAGI. The CDR3 has 14 residues. Trimming at V came to 4 bases and at J to 1 base, leaving 2 bases not matched to a gene. The CDR3 protein is CASSSSGESYEQYF. CDR3 nucleotide sequence: TGTGCCAGCAGTTCTAGCGGGGAGTCCTACGAGCAGTACTTC.

This clone occurred once. This rearrangement joins TRBV9 to TRBJ1-2; the D gene is possibly TRBD1 (6 bases). The CDR3 is 15 residues long. V was trimmed by 0 bases and J by 3 bases, leaving 12 bases between them. Germline V gives CDR1 SGDLS, CDR2 YYNGEE. The CDR3 reads CASSVAIGGDYGYTF. CDR3 nucleotides: TGTGCCAGCAGCGTAGCAATAGGGGGGGACTATGGCTACACCTTC.

This clone appeared a single time. V gene TRBV6-5 combines with J gene TRBJ2-5; TRBD1 matches 8 bases. The CDR3 runs 14 residues. Germline trimming cut 8 bases from V and 3 bases from J; bases unmatched to any gene: 8. Germline CDR1 reads MNHEY; CDR2 reads SVGAGI. DNA of the CDR3: TGTGCCAGCCAACTTTCAGGGGGCGAAGAGACCCAGTACTTC. It codes for CASQLSGGEETQYF.

The gene calls are TRBV7-2 and TRBJ2-7; possibly TRBD1 for D (6 bases). Germline V gene data show CDR1 as SGHTA and CDR2 as FQGNSA. The V end lost 5 bases, the J end lost 2 bases, and 13 bases lay between the germline ends. The CDR3 is 14 residues long. In DNA form, the CDR3 reads TGTGCCAGCAGCCTCCTGACAGGAACCTACGAGCAGTACTTC. The encoded protein is CASSLLTGTYEQYF. The variable domain in full, completed from reference TRBV7-2 and TRBJ2-7, reads GAGVSQSPSNKVTEKGKDVELRCDPISGHTALYWYRQSLGQGLEFLIYFQGNSAPDKSGLPSDRFSAERTGGSVSTLTIQRTQQEDSAVYLCASSLLTGTYEQYFGPGTRLTVT.

V is TRBV12-5 and J is TRBJ2-5, with 10 bases lining up with TRBD2. The J segment lost 4 bases and the V segment lost 0 bases, leaving 2 bases of the junction unmatched. The CDR3 consists of 15 residues. Germline assignment: CDR1 LGHNT and CDR2 FRNRAP. The CDR3 loop is CASGLVAGGRETQYF. In nucleotides, the CDR3 is TGTGCTAGTGGTTTGGTAGCGGGGGGGCGAGAGACCCAGTACTTC.

V usage is TRBV5-1 and J usage is TRBJ2-7, with 7 bases that match TRBD1. After removal of 4 bases from V and 2 bases from J, the junction contained 6 bases not matched to a gene. Germline values: CDR1 SGHRS, CDR2 YFSETQ. The CDR3 totals 14 residues. The CDR3 sequence is CASSPPGQTYEQYF. The CDR3 DNA sequence: TGCGCCAGCAGCCCTCCGGGACAGACCTACGAGCAGTACTTC.

The chain combines TRBV6-5 with TRBJ2-2, with 9 bases that match TRBD1. The CDR3 is 14 residues long. V was pared by 10 bases and J by 7 bases, with 10 bases of the junction left unmatched. Germline assignment: CDR1 MNHEY and CDR2 SVGAGI. The CDR3 loop is CATLIQGAIGELFF. DNA of the CDR3: TGTGCCACCCTGATACAGGGGGCAATCGGGGAGCTGTTTTTT.

This chain uses TRBV27 with TRBJ2-3; perhaps TRBD2 as D (7 bases). CDR1 and CDR2 (germline): MNHEY, SMNVEV (reference sequence). This CDR3 region has 16 residues. V shed 5 bases and J shed 8 bases, with 23 bases lying between them. The CDR3 loop is CASSPAGEGGAGTQYF. Here the CDR3 DNA reads TGTGCCAGCAGTCCCGCCGGCGAGGGGGGGGCGGGTACGCAGTATTTT.

The gene calls are TRBV6-5 and TRBJ2-7; 13 bases line up with TRBD2. Trimming took 5 bases from V and 3 from J; bases not matched to a gene: 4. Germline V CDR1 and CDR2: MNHEY, SVGAGI. This CDR3 spans 15 amino acids. CDR3: CASSRRTSGGYEQYF. CDR3 DNA: TGTGCCAGCAGTCGTAGGACTAGCGGGGGCTACGAGCAGTACTTC.

J is TRBJ2-7 and V is TRBV3-1 (or the pseudogene TRBV3-2); D remains unclear. With 1 base removed from V and 10 bases from J, the gap between germline ends came to 8 bases. The CDR3 has 11 amino acids. Per the germline V gene, CDR1 is LGHDT and CDR2 is YNNKEL (reference sequence). The CDR3 is CASSQGQAQYF. CDR3 DNA sequence: TGTGCCAGCAGCCAAGGGCAGGCCCAGTACTTC.

V gene TRBV6-1 combines with J gene TRBJ2-2; the D gene is possibly TRBD1 (6 bases). Deletions cut 3 bases from V and 3 bases from J, with 14 bases between. The germline CDR1 and CDR2 sequences are MNHNS and SASEGT. This CDR3 spans 16 amino acids. The CDR3 sequence: CASSEPDREDTGELFF. The CDR3 DNA reads TGTGCCAGCAGTGAGCCGGACAGAGAAGACACCGGGGAGCTGTTTTTT.

The rearrangement uses TRBV7-2 and TRBJ2-1; TRBD2 agrees at 12 bases. V trimming: 1 base; J trimming: 2 bases; junction bases outside the gene matches: 3. CDR3 length equals 17 residues. In germline, CDR1 is SGHTA, CDR2 FQGNSA. The CDR3 protein is CASSLGPSGGAYNEQFF. The DNA of the CDR3 is TGTGCCAGCAGCTTAGGGCCTAGCGGGGGGGCCTACAATGAGCAGTTCTTC.

The chain combines TRBV14 with TRBJ1-2; D call uncertain. The CDR3 consists of 13 residues. Trimming pared 1 base from V and 5 bases from J, leaving 8 bases between. Per germline, CDR1 SGHDN and CDR2 FVKESK. CDR3 sequence: CASSQVSGYGYTF. CDR3 DNA sequence: TGTGCCAGCAGCCAAGTATCCGGGTATGGCTACACCTTC.

The chain employs TRBV5-6 and TRBJ2-6, with 7 bases matching TRBD1. The germline CDR1 and CDR2 sequences are SGHDT and YYEEEE. V was clipped by 5 bases and J by 0 bases; unmatched bases: 5. The CDR3 loop spans 16 amino acids. DNA for the CDR3: TGTGCCAGCAGGGACAGGATGAGCTCTGGGGCCAACGTCCTGACTTTC. Amino acids: CASRDRMSSGANVLTF.

V and J are TRBV7-3 and TRBJ2-1; TRBD1 matches at 9 bases. The CDR3 is made up of 15 amino acids. CDR1 and CDR2 from the germline V gene are SGHTA and FQGTGA. The V and J ends lost 5 bases and 5 bases, in that order; junction bases with no gene match: 7. The chain's CDR3 is CASSPDRGSDNEQFF. The CDR3 DNA follows: TGTGCCAGCAGCCCCGACAGGGGGTCGGACAATGAGCAGTTCTTC. Using reference TRBV7-3 and TRBJ2-1 for the parts outside the CDR3, the full variable domain is GAGVSQTPSNKVTEKGKYVELRCDPISGHTALYWYRQSLGQGPEFLIYFQGTGAADDSGLPNDRFFAVRPEGSVSTLKIQRTERGDSAVYLCASSPDRGSDNEQFFGPGTRLTVL.

This chain joins TRBV7-9 and TRBJ1-2; 7 nucleotides agree with TRBD1. CDR1 is SEHNR, CDR2 FQNEAQ, per germline (reference sequence). V gave up 5 bases and J gave up 1 base; unmatched junction bases: 7. The CDR3 totals 15 residues. The DNA for the CDR3 is TGTGCCAGCAGCCCCGGGACAGCGGATAACTATGGCTACACCTTC. It encodes CASSPGTADNYGYTF.

This chain joins TRBV4-2 and TRBJ1-4; the D gene is possibly TRBD1 (6 bases). Looked up from germline, CDR1 is LGHNA and CDR2 is YNFKEQ. V was cut by 6 bases and J by 5 bases, with 13 bases left in between. This CDR3 contains 14 residues. CDR3 DNA sequence: TGTGCCAGCAGTCGACAGGAGTTAAATGAAAAACTGTTTTTT. This encodes CASSRQELNEKLFF.

This CDR3 is CASSNPTGGRDEQFF. CDR3 bases: TGTGCCAGCAGCAATCCTACAGGGGGCCGTGATGAGCAGTTCTTC. The rearrangement joins TRBV21-1 to TRBJ2-1; the table's D gene call, TRBD1, was not cross checked with the DNA. TRBV21-1 is described as a pseudogene. The CDR3 length is 15 residues.

The chain joins TRBV6-2 or TRBV6-3 to TRBJ1-1; 9 bases line up with TRBD1. V dropped 3 bases and J dropped 3; count of bases not matched to a gene: 8. The CDR3 has 16 amino acids. The germline CDR1 and CDR2 sequences are MNHEY and SVGEGT. CDR3 in DNA: TGTGCCAGCAGTTATGATCGGGACAGGGACTACACTGAAGCTTTCTTT. Its translation is CASSYDRDRDYTEAFF.

The V and J genes are TRBV6-6 and TRBJ1-5; 11 bases fit TRBD1. Trimming at V came to 7 bases and at J to 1 base, leaving 3 bases not matched to a gene. In germline, CDR1 is MNHNY, CDR2 SVGAGI (reference sequence). This CDR3 has 15 amino acids. This CDR3 is CASTGQGASNQPQHF. CDR3 nucleotide sequence: TGTGCCAGCACCGGACAGGGGGCGAGCAATCAGCCCCAGCATTTT.

V gene TRBV19 combines with J gene TRBJ1-5; D unclear. Germline assignment: CDR1 LNHDA and CDR2 SQIVND (reference sequence). V lost 4 bases, J lost 9 bases, and 13 bases lay in between. The CDR3 loop spans 13 amino acids. The CDR3 sequence: CASSTGSVVPQHF. CDR3 coding DNA: TGTGCCAGTAGTACGGGGTCCGTGGTGCCCCAGCATTTT.

This clone was detected once. V is TRBV18 and J is TRBJ1-4, with D unresolved. Trimming removed 3 bases at V and 5 bases at J, with 16 bases between. The CDR3 is made up of 16 amino acids. The V gene's germline CDR1 is KGHSH and CDR2 LQKENI. In DNA, the CDR3 is TGTGCCAGCTCACCTGAATCCGCCCCGGGGAATGAAAAACTGTTTTTT. This gives the protein CASSPESAPGNEKLFF.

This chain uses TRBV7-6 with TRBJ2-7; 7 bases line up with TRBD2. The CDR3 is 15 residues long. The V and J ends lost 1 base and 0 bases, in that order; junction bases with no gene match: 3. Germline V gives CDR1 SGHVS, CDR2 FNYEAQ. CDR3 protein: CASSLGAGSSYEQYF. The CDR3 DNA sequence: TGTGCCAGCAGCTTAGGAGCGGGGAGCTCCTACGAGCAGTACTTC. Drawing the rest from reference TRBV7-6 and TRBJ2-7, the complete variable domain is GAGVSQSPRYKVTKRGQDVALRCDPISGHVSLYWYRQALGQGPEFLTYFNYEAQQDKSGLPNDRFSAERPEGSISTLTIQRTEQRDSAMYRCASSLGAGSSYEQYFGPGTRLTVT.

CDR3 amino acids: CASSYEQGLGGELFF. The CDR3 coding sequence is TGTGCCAGCAGTTACGAGCAGGGGTTGGGCGGGGAGCTGTTTTTT. The V gene is TRBV6-2 or TRBV6-3, the J gene TRBJ2-2, with D maybe TRBD1 (6 bases). Per the germline V gene, CDR1 is MNHEY and CDR2 is SVGEGT. V lost 2 bases, J lost 7 bases, and 14 bases lay in between. This CDR3 has 15 amino acids.

This clone occurred once. The rearrangement uses TRBV11-2 and TRBJ1-2; no clear D. Trimming removed 5 bases at V and 8 bases at J, with 9 bases between. Germline CDR1 and CDR2: SGHAT and FQNNGV. CDR3 length: 11 amino acids. This CDR3 reads CASSHGGGYTF. The CDR3 DNA reads as TGTGCCAGCAGCCATGGAGGGGGCTACACCTTC. Together with reference TRBV11-2 and TRBJ1-2, the CDR3 gives the full variable domain: EAGVAQSPRYKIIEKRQSVAFWCNPISGHATLYWYQQILGQGPKLLIQFQNNGVVDDSQLPKDRFSAERLKGVDSTLKIQPAKLEDSAVYLCASSHGGGYTFGSGTRLTVV.

The CDR3 loop reads CASSFRGLLYQETQYF. Here the CDR3 DNA reads TGTGCCAGCAGCTTTAGGGGGCTCCTGTACCAAGAGACCCAGTACTTC. This chain joins TRBV5-6 and TRBJ2-5, with 7 bases lining up with TRBD1. CDR3 size: 16 residues. Germline loops: CDR1 SGHDT, CDR2 YYEEEE. V trimming: 2 bases; J trimming: 0 bases; junction bases outside the gene matches: 7.

V is TRBV13 and J is TRBJ1-1; no reliable D call. Per the germline V gene, CDR1 is PRHDT and CDR2 is FYEKMQ (reference sequence). The CDR3 sequence is 14 residues long. The ends were cut back, 3 bases at V and 0 bases at J, with 8 bases in the middle. CDR3 sequence reads: CASSLPRMNTEAFF. CDR3 bases: TGTGCCAGCAGCTTGCCCAGAATGAACACTGAAGCTTTCTTT.